The 21 T cell receptor beta chains below were found in one sample sequenced in a study of control samples from healthy donors and cancer patients. The table came from immunoSEQ multiplex PCR; TCRdb's copy has only in-frame clones and leaves some out. The sample records under 20,000 clones, around 84% being singletons. Sequenced: PBMCs. These receptors originate from a woman in her seventies with colorectal cancer.

V is TRBV9 and J is TRBJ2-7; maybe TRBD1 (6 bases). Trimming removed 3 bases from V and 0 bases from J, with 13 bases in between. The CDR3 consists of 15 residues. Germline CDR1 is SGDLS and CDR2 is YYNGEE. The DNA of the CDR3 is TGTGCCAGCAGCGGAGGACAGCGGAGCTCCTACGAGCAGTACTTC. Amino acid sequence: CASSGGQRSSYEQYF.

The V gene is TRBV5-8, the J gene TRBJ2-1; 8 bases match TRBD1. Per the germline V gene, CDR1 is SGHTS and CDR2 is YDEGEE. J lost 8 bases, V lost 4 bases, and 2 bases had no gene match. This CDR3 region has 12 residues. CDR3 residues: CASSRTGYEQFF. In DNA, the CDR3 is TGTGCCAGCAGCCGGACAGGGTATGAGCAGTTCTTC.

The chain uses TRBV11-3 and TRBJ2-2; unclear D gene. The CDR3 length is 12 residues. V was clipped by 1 base and J by 11 bases, with 8 bases between them. Germline V CDR1 and CDR2: SGHNT, YENEEA. The CDR3 region is CASSLGPTELFF. DNA of the CDR3: TGTGCCAGCAGCTTAGGGCCAACTGAGCTGTTTTTT.

The CDR3 DNA follows: TGCGCCAGCAGCCCCTCCGGACCCACTGCCCGTAATGAGCAGTTCTTC. It codes for CASSPSGPTARNEQFF. The chain recombines TRBV5-1 with TRBJ2-1; the D is unclear. V was trimmed by 4 bases and J by 7 bases, leaving 21 bases between them. The CDR3 has 16 amino acids. CDR1 SGHRS and CDR2 YFSETQ come from the germline V gene.

The chain employs TRBV5-4 and TRBJ1-6, with a tentative D call TRBD1 (6 bases). The CDR3 totals 15 residues. The V end was cut by 7 bases, the J end by 7 bases, with 18 bases between. CDR1 and CDR2 from the germline V gene are SGHNT and YYREEE (reference sequence). The CDR3 region has the DNA TGTGCCAGCGGGGAGAGGGGGGCAGGAAATTCACCCCTCCACTTT. This sequence encodes CASGERGAGNSPLHF.

V is TRBV29-1 and J is TRBJ2-3; TRBD2 aligns across 11 bases. This CDR3 is 17 amino acids long. The germline V gene has CDR1 SQVTM and CDR2 ANQGSEA. J lost 3 bases, V lost 1 base, and 9 bases had no gene match. The CDR3 here is CSVEVSGGARGTDTQYF. The CDR3 nucleotides are TGCAGCGTTGAAGTTAGCGGGGGGGCTCGAGGGACAGATACGCAGTATTTT.

The V call is TRBV6-5, the J call TRBJ1-1, with D uncertain. The CDR3 spans 15 residues. Germline V CDR1 and CDR2: MNHEY, SVGAGI. V gave up 0 bases and J gave up 4 bases, with 12 bases separating them. The CDR3 DNA reads as TGTGCCAGCAGTTACTCGACCTTACCGGGCACTGAAGCTTTCTTT. It translates to CASSYSTLPGTEAFF.

V usage is TRBV6-5 and J usage is TRBJ1-4; D is possibly TRBD1 (5 bases). The CDR3 has 15 residues. The germline CDR1 and CDR2 sequences are MNHEY and SVGAGI. The V end was cut by 4 bases, the J end by 0 bases, with 9 bases between. For the CDR3, the DNA is TGTGCCAGCAGTTTTGGACACCCAACTAATGAAAAACTGTTTTTT. It translates to CASSFGHPTNEKLFF.

The chain recombines TRBV6-5 with TRBJ2-7; D is unclear. The ends were cut back, 5 bases at V and 3 bases at J, with 5 bases in the middle. Germline loops: CDR1 MNHEY, CDR2 SVGAGI. This CDR3 is built from 11 residues. CDR3 region: CASSKGYEQYF. The CDR3 coding sequence is TGTGCCAGCAGTAAGGGCTACGAGCAGTACTTC.

This chain links TRBV6-2 or TRBV6-3 with TRBJ2-1; the match to TRBD2 covers 9 bases. V dropped 0 bases and J dropped 0; count of bases not matched to a gene: 9. The CDR3 runs to 19 residues. Germline CDR1 is MNHEY and CDR2 is SVGEGT. The CDR3 spells CASSYSWGLAGSSYNEQFF. CDR3 bases: TGTGCCAGCAGTTACTCGTGGGGCCTAGCGGGGAGCTCCTACAATGAGCAGTTCTTC.

The rearrangement joins TRBV18 to TRBJ1-2; the D gene is possibly TRBD1 (5 bases). The length of the CDR3 is 13 residues. Germline V gene lookup returns CDR1 KGHSH and CDR2 LQKENI. The ends were cut back, 3 bases at V and 8 bases at J, with 13 bases in the middle. The CDR3, as DNA: TGTGCCAGCTCACCCCGGGGCACCGAGGGCTACACCTTC. It is translated as CASSPRGTEGYTF.

The sample holds one count of this clone. The gene calls are TRBV11-2 and TRBJ2-5; 13 nucleotides agree with TRBD2. The germline V gene encodes CDR1 SGHAT and CDR2 FQNNGV. The length of the CDR3 is 17 residues. V shed 4 bases, J shed 1 base, and the junction held 6 bases outside the gene matches. CDR3 sequence reads: CASSSRLAGGTQETQYF. DNA for the CDR3: TGTGCCAGCAGCTCACGACTAGCGGGGGGCACCCAAGAGACCCAGTACTTC.

The chain links TRBV21-1 to TRBJ1-2; TRBD1, the table's D call, lacks a check against the DNA. TRBV21-1 is flagged as a pseudogene. The CDR3 length is 15 residues. The DNA for the CDR3 is TGTGCCAGCAGCGTCCACAGGGTCCCACACTATGGCTACACCTTC. Amino acid sequence: CASSVHRVPHYGYTF.

This chain connects TRBV7-6 to TRBJ1-3; weak D call: TRBD1 (6 bases). This CDR3 is 13 amino acids long. The V and J ends lost 5 bases and 4 bases respectively, with 9 bases between them. Germline V gene sequence: CDR1 SGHVS, CDR2 FNYEAQ. CDR3 protein: CASSPGQGNTIYF. The CDR3 nucleotides are TGTGCCAGCAGCCCAGGACAGGGAAACACCATATATTTT.

This rearrangement joins TRBV4-3 to TRBJ1-1, with D possibly being TRBD1 (5 bases). CDR1 and CDR2 (germline): LGHNA, YSLEER. The CDR3 covers 15 residues. V lost 1 base and J lost 0, with 9 bases in between. CDR3 region: CASSQGGGLNTEAFF. The CDR3 DNA follows: TGCGCCAGCAGCCAAGGGGGGGGTTTGAACACTGAAGCTTTCTTT.

The sample holds one count of this clone. CDR3 sequence: CSASGGPQETQYF. CDR3 nucleotides: TGCAGTGCTAGTGGGGGACCACAAGAGACCCAGTACTTC. J is TRBJ2-5 and V is TRBV20-1; D may correspond to TRBD1 or TRBD2 (5 bases each). Germline loops: CDR1 DFQATT, CDR2 SNEGSKA (reference sequence). V shed 3 bases and J shed 2 bases, with 10 bases lying between them. CDR3 length: 13 amino acids.

V is TRBV5-5 and J is TRBJ2-3; unclear D gene. The CDR3 covers 14 residues. The V end lost 3 bases, the J end lost 0 bases, and 8 bases lay between the germline ends. CDR1 and CDR2 (germline): SGHKS, YYEKEE (reference sequence). The CDR3 is CASSSPRSTDTQYF. The CDR3 nucleotides are TGTGCCAGCAGCTCGCCACGTAGCACAGATACGCAGTATTTT.

This clone was observed once. The chain joins TRBV2 to TRBJ1-5, with 9 positions matching TRBD1. After removal of 3 bases from V and 5 bases from J, the junction contained 5 bases not matched to a gene. This CDR3 has 15 amino acids. Germline V gives CDR1 SNHLY, CDR2 FYNNEI. Here the CDR3 reads CASSEDRGGYQPQHF. The CDR3 nucleotides are TGTGCCAGCAGTGAGGACAGGGGTGGCTATCAGCCCCAGCATTTT.

This chain connects TRBV7-9 to TRBJ2-1; perhaps TRBD1 as D (6 bases). The V gene lost 6 bases and the J gene lost 6 bases, with 9 bases spanning the gap. CDR3 length: 12 amino acids. CDR1 is SEHNR, CDR2 FQNEAQ, per germline (reference sequence). CDR3 protein: CASSWDTNEQFF. The CDR3 region has the DNA TGTGCCAGCAGTTGGGACACCAATGAGCAGTTCTTC.

V usage is TRBV20-1 and J usage is TRBJ2-7; D is unresolved. Germline loops: CDR1 DFQATT, CDR2 SNEGSKA (reference sequence). Trimming pared 3 bases from V and 3 bases from J, leaving 9 bases between. CDR3 size: 12 residues. The CDR3 here is CSASPRGYEQYF. In DNA, the CDR3 is TGCAGTGCTAGTCCCCGAGGCTACGAGCAGTACTTC.

A single count supports this clone. V is TRBV25-1 and J is TRBJ2-6; D gene unclear. V was clipped by 5 bases and J by 1 base, with 3 bases between them. The CDR3 contains 13 residues. From germline, CDR1 is MGHDK and CDR2 SYGVNS. The CDR3 region has the DNA TGTGCCAGCAGTATTTCTGGGGCCAACGTCCTGACTTTC. Protein: CASSISGANVLTF.